The T cell receptor (beta chain) under discussion was sequenced for a study of OX40 agonist ivuxolimab in advanced cancers. Assay used: immunoSEQ multiplex PCR; TCRdb lists only in-frame clones, some missing. The sample holds fewer than 25,000 clones, 83% seen once. This clone was observed a handful of times. Between the trimmed V and J ends, which lost 5 bases and 0 bases, there was a span of 10 bases. Germline V gene lookup returns CDR1 SQVTM and CDR2 ANQGSEA. The CDR3 sequence is 13 residues long. Material: CD4+ or CD8+ T cells sorted from blood, obtained in a trial of the OX40 agonist ivuxolimab. The V call is TRBV29-1, the J call TRBJ1-1; D is possibly TRBD1 (5 bases). The sequence was obtained from an adult with an advanced solid tumor such as melanoma, head and neck, liver or kidney cancer. This chain's CDR3 is CSVSTGLNTEAFF. CDR3 bases: TGCAGCGTTAGTACAGGCTTGAACACTGAAGCTTTCTTT.